This T cell receptor (beta chain) was captured by sequencing in a study of blood T cell repertoires in COVID-19. Across the whole study: There were acute and convalescent COVID-19 samples, and they came from the United States, Italy and Spain. Sources were T cells, B-cell-depleted T cells, or PBMCs; the material itself was cDNA or gDNA.

Seattle participants joined during active infection and were tracked over time. Original processing methods: Estimated nucleated cell counts came from reference gene primer amplification. The assay was immunoSEQ multiplex PCR, and TCRdb's table has in-frame clones only and misses some. For V, J and clone size, that table is used; D and trimming come from the DNA. This table holds roughly 190,000 clones, under 90% found once. This CDR3 has 12 residues. V dropped 1 base and J dropped 9 bases, with 7 bases sitting between them. Germline loops: CDR1 ENHRY, CDR2 SYGVKD. The chain employs TRBV10-3 and TRBJ2-1; D uncertain. Source material: peripheral blood. This sequence was found in a woman in her sixties or seventies with COVID-19, enrolled during active disease. The chain's CDR3 is CAISEWSTEQFF. In DNA form, the CDR3 reads TGTGCCATCAGTGAGTGGTCTACTGAGCAGTTCTTC.